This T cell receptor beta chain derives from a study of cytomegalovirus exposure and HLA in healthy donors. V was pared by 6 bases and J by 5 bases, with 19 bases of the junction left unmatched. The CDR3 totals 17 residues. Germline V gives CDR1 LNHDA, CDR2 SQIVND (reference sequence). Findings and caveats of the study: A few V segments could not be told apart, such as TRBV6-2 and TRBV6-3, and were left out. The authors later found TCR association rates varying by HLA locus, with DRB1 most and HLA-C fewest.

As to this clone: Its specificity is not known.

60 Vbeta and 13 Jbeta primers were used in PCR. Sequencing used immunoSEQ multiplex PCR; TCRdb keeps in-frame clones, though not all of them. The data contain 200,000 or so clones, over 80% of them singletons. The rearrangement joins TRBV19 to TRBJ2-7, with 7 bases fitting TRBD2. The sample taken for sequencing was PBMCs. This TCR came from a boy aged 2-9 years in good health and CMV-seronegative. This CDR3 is CASSKDSPSGMVDEQYF. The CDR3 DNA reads TGTGCCAGTAGCAAGGACTCACCCAGCGGGATGGTCGACGAGCAGTACTTC.